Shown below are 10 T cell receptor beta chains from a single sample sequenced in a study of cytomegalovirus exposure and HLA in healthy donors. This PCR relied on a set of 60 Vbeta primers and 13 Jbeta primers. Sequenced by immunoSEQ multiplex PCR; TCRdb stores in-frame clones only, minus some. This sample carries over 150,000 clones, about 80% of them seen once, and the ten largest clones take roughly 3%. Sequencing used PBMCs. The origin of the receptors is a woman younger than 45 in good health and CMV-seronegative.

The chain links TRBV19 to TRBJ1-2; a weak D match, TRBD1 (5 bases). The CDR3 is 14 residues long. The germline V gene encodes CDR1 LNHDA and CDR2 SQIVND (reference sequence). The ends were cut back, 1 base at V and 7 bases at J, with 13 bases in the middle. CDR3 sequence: CASSIVGQRSGYTF. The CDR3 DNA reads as TGTGCCAGTAGTATAGTCGGACAACGGAGTGGCTACACCTTC. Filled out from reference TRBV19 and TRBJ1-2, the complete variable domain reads DGGITQSPKYLFRKEGQNVTLSCEQNLNHDAMYWYRQDPGQGLRLIYYSQIVNDFQKGDIAEGYSVSREKKESFPLTVTSAQKNPTAFYLCASSIVGQRSGYTFGSGTRLTVV.

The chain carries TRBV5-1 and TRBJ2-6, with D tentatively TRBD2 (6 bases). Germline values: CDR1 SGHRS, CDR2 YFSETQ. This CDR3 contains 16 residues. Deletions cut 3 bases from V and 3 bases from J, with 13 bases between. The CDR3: CASSSIEGGGANVLTF. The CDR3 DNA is TGCGCCAGCAGCTCGATTGAGGGAGGTGGGGCCAACGTCCTGACTTTC.

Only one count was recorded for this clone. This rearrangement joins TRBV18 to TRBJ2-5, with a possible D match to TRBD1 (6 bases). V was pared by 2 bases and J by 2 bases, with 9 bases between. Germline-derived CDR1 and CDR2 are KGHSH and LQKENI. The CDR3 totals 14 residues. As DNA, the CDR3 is TGTGCCAGCTCACCAAGCGGACAGCAAGAGACCCAGTACTTC. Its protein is CASSPSGQQETQYF. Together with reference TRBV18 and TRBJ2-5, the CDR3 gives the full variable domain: NAGVMQNPRHLVRRRGQEARLRCSPMKGHSHVYWYRQLPEEGLKFMVYLQKENIIDESGMPKERFSAEFPKEGPSILRIQQVVRGDSAAYFCASSPSGQQETQYFGPGTRLLVL.

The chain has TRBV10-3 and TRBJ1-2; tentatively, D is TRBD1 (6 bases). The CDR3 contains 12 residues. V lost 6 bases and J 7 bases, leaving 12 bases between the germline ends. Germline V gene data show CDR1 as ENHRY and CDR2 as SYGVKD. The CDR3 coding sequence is TGTGCCATCAGACAGGGAGCAGTTGGCTACACCTTC. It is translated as CAIRQGAVGYTF.

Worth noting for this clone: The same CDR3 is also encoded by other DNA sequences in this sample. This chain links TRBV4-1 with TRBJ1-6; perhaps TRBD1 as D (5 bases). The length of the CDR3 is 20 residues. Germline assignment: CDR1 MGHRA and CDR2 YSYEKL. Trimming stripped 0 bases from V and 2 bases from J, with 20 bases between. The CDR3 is CASSQESPDIGATYNSPLHF. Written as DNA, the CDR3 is TGCGCCAGCAGCCAAGAGAGCCCGGATATAGGGGCTACCTATAATTCACCCCTCCACTTT.

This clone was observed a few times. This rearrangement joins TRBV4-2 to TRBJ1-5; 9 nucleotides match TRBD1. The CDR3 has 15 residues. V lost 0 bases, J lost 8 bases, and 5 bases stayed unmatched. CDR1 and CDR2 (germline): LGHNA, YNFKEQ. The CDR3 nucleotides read TGTGCCAGCAGCCAAGAGGTACAGGGGGCCAAGCCCCAGCATTTT. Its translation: CASSQEVQGAKPQHF.

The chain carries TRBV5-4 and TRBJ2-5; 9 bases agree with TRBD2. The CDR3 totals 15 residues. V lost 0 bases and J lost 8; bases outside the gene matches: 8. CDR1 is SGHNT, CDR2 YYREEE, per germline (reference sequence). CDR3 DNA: TGTGCCAGCAGCTTGGACCGACTAGCGGTAGGAACCCAGTACTTC. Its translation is CASSLDRLAVGTQYF.

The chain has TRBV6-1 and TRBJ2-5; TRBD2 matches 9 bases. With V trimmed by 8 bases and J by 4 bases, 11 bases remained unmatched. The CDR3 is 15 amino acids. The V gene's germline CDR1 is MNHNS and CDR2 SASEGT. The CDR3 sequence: CASGLAGALGETQYF. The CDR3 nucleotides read TGTGCCAGCGGATTAGCGGGGGCCTTAGGAGAGACCCAGTACTTC.

In DNA form, the CDR3 reads TGTGCCAGCAGTTACTCTCAGGGATGGAATCAGCCCCAGCATTTT. This gives the protein CASSYSQGWNQPQHF. V and J are TRBV6-6 and TRBJ1-5; possibly TRBD1 for D (5 bases). CDR1 is MNHNY and CDR2 is SVGAGI in the germline V gene (reference sequence). The CDR3 sequence is 15 residues long. The ends were cut back, 0 bases at V and 4 bases at J, with 10 bases in the middle.

This CDR3 is CASSPTSTDTEAFF. CDR3 sequence (DNA): TGTGCCAGCTCACCGACAAGCACCGACACTGAAGCTTTCTTT. The chain is built from TRBV18 and TRBJ1-1; the D is unclear. The CDR3 consists of 14 residues. Germline-derived CDR1 and CDR2 are KGHSH and LQKENI. Trimming left V 3 bases short and J 3 bases short, with 11 bases between.